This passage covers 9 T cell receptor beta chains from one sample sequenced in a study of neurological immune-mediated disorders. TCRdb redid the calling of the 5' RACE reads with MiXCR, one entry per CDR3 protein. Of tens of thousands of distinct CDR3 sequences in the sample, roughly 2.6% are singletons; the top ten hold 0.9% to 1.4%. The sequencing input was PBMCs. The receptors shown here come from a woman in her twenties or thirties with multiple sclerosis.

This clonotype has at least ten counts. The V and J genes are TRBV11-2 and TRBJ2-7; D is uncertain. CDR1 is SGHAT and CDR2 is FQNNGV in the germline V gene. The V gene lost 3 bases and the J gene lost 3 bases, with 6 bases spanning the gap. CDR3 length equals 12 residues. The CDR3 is CASSLGNYEQYF. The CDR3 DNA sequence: TGTGCCAGCAGCTTGGGAAACTACGAGCAGTACTTC.

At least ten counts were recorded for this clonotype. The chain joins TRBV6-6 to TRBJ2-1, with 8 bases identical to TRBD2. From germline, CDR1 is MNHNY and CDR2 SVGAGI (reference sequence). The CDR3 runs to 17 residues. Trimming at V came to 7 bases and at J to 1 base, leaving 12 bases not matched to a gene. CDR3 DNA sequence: TGTGCCAGCACCCCCGGGGGGGCCCTCGGGTCCTACAATGAGCAGTTCTTC. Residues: CASTPGGALGSYNEQFF.

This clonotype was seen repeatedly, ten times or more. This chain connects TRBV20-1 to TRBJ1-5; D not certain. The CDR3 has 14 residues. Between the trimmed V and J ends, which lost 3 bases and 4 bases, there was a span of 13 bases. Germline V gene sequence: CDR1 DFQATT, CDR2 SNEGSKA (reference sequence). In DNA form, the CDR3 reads TGCAGTGCTAGCGCAACAGCTACTAATCAGCCCCAGCATTTT. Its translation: CSASATATNQPQHF.

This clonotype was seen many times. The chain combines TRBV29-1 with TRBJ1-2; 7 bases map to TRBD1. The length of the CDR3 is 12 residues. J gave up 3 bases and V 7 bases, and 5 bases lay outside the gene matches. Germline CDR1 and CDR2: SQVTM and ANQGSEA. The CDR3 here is CSATGTDYGYTF. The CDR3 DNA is TGCAGCGCAACCGGGACAGACTATGGCTACACCTTC.

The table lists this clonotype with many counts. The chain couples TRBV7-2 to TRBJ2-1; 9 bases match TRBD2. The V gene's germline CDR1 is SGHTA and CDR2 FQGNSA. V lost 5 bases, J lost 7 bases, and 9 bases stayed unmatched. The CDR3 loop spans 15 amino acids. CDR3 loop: CASSPRNSGSNEQFF. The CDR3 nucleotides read TGTGCCAGCAGCCCAAGAAATAGCGGGAGTAATGAGCAGTTCTTC.

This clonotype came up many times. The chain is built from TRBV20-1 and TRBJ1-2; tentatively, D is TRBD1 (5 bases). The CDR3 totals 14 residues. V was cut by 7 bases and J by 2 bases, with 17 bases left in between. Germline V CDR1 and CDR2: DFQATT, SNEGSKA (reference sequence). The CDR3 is CSEKGPQANYGYTF. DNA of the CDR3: TGCAGTGAAAAGGGGCCCCAGGCCAACTATGGCTACACCTTC.

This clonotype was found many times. CDR3 nucleotide sequence: TGCGCCAGCAGTTGGGGTACGACAGATACGCAGTATTTT. This gives the protein CASSWGTTDTQYF. This rearrangement joins TRBV5-1 to TRBJ2-3, with no clear D. Between the trimmed V and J ends, which lost 5 bases and 3 bases, there was a span of 10 bases. This CDR3 has 13 amino acids. CDR1 SGHRS and CDR2 YFSETQ come from the germline V gene.

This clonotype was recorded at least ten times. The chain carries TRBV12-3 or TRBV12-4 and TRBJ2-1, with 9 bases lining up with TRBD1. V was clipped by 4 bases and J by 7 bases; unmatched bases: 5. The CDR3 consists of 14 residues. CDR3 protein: CASSSRTGVNEQFF. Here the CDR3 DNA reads TGTGCCAGCAGTTCAAGGACAGGGGTAAATGAGCAGTTCTTC.

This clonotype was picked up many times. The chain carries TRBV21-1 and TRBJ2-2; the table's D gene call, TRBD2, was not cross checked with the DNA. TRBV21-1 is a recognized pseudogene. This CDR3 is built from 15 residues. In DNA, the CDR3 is TGTGCCAGCAGCAGCGTCGGACCCGCTTCTGGGGAGCTGTTTTTT. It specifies CASSSVGPASGELFF.